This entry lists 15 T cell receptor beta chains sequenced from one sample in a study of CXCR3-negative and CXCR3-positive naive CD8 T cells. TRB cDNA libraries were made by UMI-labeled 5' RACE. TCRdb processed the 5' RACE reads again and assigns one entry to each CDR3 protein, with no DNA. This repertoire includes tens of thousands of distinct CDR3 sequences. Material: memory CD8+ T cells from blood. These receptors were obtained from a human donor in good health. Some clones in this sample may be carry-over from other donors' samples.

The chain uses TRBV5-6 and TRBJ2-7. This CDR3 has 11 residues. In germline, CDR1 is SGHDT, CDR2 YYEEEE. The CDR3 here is CASSLVDEQYF.

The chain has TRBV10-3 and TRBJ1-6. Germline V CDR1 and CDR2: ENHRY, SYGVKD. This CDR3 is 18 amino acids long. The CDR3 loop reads CAISEPRNRSSYNSPLHF.

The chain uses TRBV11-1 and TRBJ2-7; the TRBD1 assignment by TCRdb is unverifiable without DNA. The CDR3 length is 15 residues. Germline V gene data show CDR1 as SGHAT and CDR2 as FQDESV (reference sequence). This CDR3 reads CASSLRTGGNYEQYF.

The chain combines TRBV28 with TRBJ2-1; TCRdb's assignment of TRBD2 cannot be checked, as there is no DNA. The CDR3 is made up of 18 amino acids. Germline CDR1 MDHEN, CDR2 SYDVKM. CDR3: CASSFASVRLSSYNEQFF. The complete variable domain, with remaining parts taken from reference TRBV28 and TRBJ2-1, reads DVKVTQSSRYLVKRTGEKVFLECVQDMDHENMFWYRQDPGLGLRLIYFSYDVKMKEKGDIPEGYSVSREKKERFSLILESASTNQTSMYLCASSFASVRLSSYNEQFFGPGTRLTVL.

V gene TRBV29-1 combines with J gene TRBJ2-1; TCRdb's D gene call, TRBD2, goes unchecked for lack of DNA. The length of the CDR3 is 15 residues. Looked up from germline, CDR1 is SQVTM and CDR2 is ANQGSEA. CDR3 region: CSVEQQVRAYNEQFF.

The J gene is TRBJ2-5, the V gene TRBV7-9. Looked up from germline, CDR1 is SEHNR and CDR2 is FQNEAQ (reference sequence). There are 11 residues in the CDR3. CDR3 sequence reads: CASSFAETQYF.

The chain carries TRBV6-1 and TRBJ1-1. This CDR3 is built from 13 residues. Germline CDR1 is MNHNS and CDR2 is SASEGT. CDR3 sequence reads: CASIRHVNTEAFF.

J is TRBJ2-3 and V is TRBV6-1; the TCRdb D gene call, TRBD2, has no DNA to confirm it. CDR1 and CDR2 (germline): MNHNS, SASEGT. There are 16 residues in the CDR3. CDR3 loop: CATSESAGGGTDTQYF.

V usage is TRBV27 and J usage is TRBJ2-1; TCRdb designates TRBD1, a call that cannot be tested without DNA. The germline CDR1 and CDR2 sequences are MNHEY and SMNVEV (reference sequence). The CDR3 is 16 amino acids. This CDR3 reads CASSPTLLQWGDEQFF.

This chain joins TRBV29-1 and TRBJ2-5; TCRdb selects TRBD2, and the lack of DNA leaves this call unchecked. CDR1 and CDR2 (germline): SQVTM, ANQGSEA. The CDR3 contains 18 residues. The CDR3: CSVSVGTSLGGYQETQYF.

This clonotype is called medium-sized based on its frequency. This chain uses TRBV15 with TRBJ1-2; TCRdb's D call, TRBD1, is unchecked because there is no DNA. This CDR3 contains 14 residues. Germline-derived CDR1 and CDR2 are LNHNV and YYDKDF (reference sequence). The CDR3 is CATSKGTEVGGYTF. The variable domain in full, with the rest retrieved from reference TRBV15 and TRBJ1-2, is DAMVIQNPRYQVTQFGKPVTLSCSQTLNHNVMYWYQQKSSQAPKLLFHYYDKDFNNEADTPDNFQSRRPNTSFCFLDIRSPGLGDTAMYLCATSKGTEVGGYTFGSGTRLTVV.

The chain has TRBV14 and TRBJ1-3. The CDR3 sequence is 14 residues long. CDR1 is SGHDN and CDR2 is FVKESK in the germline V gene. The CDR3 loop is CASPPGGFQNTIYF.

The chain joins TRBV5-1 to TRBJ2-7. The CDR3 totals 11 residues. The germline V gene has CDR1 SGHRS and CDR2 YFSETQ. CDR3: CASSAGYEQYF.

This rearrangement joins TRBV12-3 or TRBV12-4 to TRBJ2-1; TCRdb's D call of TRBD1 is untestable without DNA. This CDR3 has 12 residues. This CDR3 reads CASSNDRDEQFF.

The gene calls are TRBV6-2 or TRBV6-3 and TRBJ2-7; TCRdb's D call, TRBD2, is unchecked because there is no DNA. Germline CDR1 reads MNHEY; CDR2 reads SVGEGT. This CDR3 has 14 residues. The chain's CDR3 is CASSYGTSSYEQYF.